The present T cell receptor beta chain was sequenced within a study of a mutant IDH1 vaccine in newly diagnosed glioma. About the study: With temozolomide cycles, or 4-6 weeks after radiotherapy alone, vaccination was started. Pretreatment consisted of radiotherapy, temozolomide, or both, with most receiving both.

With 3 bases clipped from V and 1 base from J, the junction kept 8 bases outside the gene matches. The V gene's germline CDR1 is SGHDT and CDR2 YYEEEE. This CDR3 spans 16 amino acids. In the case of this clone: The target antigen is unknown.

TCRdb's table, derived via immunoSEQ multiplex PCR, lists solely in-frame clones and lacks some. The profile shows some 33,000 clones, more than 75% of them singletons. Whole-study results and caveats: There seemed to be no relation between pseudoprogression and changes in top peripheral T cell clonotypes. Vaccination elicited immune responses in roughly 93% of patients.

As for time point: week 35, safety follow-up. Vaccination comprised doses that each held 300 ug of mutant IDH1 20-mer peptide, plus topical imiquimod. This sequence originates from a man younger than 45 with glioma. This sequence joins TRBV5-6 and TRBJ2-7; 9 bases are a match to TRBD2. Sequenced here: PBMCs, sampled from a glioma patient whose treatment included an IDH1 peptide vaccine. Here the CDR3 DNA reads TGTGCCAGCAGCTCTGTGGCGGGAGGGCCATCCTACGAGCAGTACTTC. As protein: CASSSVAGGPSYEQYF.